Reported below is one T cell receptor beta chain. The antigen is not known. TCRdb re-derived calls from the 5' RACE reads in MiXCR, one entry per CDR3 protein. Among more than 450,000 distinct CDR3 sequences listed, about a fifth were seen once. The data stem from a study of T cells after yellow fever vaccination. V lost 7 bases and J lost 1, with 11 bases in between. This CDR3 spans 13 amino acids. Germline CDR1 SGHRS, CDR2 YFSETQ. Study-wide results and limits: Weaker, the secondary response had a peak occurring faster, on day 5 versus 15. Most primary-vaccination clones recurred post-booster (roughly 96% CD4, 85% to 90% CD8).

This sample comprised PBMCs, obtained approximately 22 days after the first yellow fever vaccination. V and J are TRBV5-1 and TRBJ2-5; weak D call: TRBD1 (6 bases). The origin of this receptor is a man aged 18 to 29 who received the YFV17D yellow fever vaccine. CDR3 sequence: CASGTMLQETQYF. CDR3 coding DNA: TGCGCCAGCGGGACAATGCTCCAAGAGACCCAGTACTTC.